The present entry profiles one T cell receptor (beta chain) with its context. Other nucleotide sequences from this sample produce the same CDR3. Naive CD8 isolation took CD45RO-negative cells positively selected for CCR7 and excluded terminally differentiated effector memory CD45RA+ cells. This specimen comes from a study of shared clonotypes between healthy human individuals. Clones were read by immunoSEQ multiplex PCR, and TCRdb kept only the in-frame ones, dropping some. The sample consists of roughly 2.1 million clones, approximately 94% of them appearing once. The source material was naive CD8+ T cells from PBMCs. The TCR was taken from a man aged 18 to 29 in good health. Some clones in this sample may be carry-over from other donors' samples.

This chain's CDR3 is CASSLSPSSYNEQFF. The CDR3 DNA sequence: TGTGCCAGCAGCTTAAGTCCGAGCTCCTACAATGAGCAGTTCTTC. The chain couples TRBV7-3 to TRBJ2-1, with D uncertain. The germline CDR1 and CDR2 sequences are SGHTA and FQGTGA. V was pared by 1 base and J by 0 bases, with 7 bases between. The CDR3 is made up of 15 amino acids.